The 17 T cell receptor beta chains given below trace back to one sample, sequenced in a study of T cell responses to AZD1222 COVID-19 vaccine (dated by TCRdb to the early 2020s). The time point label corresponds to: baseline before first vaccination. Library preparation employed the immunoSEQ multiplex PCR assay. Imported from immuneACCESS, the table was reduced by TCRdb to in-frame sequences with V and J called. These copies leave out some clones; in studies compared against another copy, an unresolved V gene accounts for under half, and the cause of the remainder is not known. The sample yields 90,000 to 120,000 clones; roughly nine tenths were counted once. The ten largest clones add up to 16% of the sample. The specimen comprised peripheral blood, sampled on day 0 of AZD1222 vaccination. Source of these receptors: an adult in good health.

The genes are TRBV6-5 and TRBJ1-5, with no clear D. V lost 9 bases and J lost 2, with 11 bases in between. CDR1 is MNHEY, CDR2 SVGAGI, per germline. This CDR3 has 13 residues. This chain's CDR3 is CASATRGNQPQHF. Written as DNA, the CDR3 is TGTGCCAGTGCGACAAGAGGCAATCAGCCCCAGCATTTT.

The sample holds one count of this clone. The rearrangement joins TRBV12-3 or TRBV12-4 to TRBJ2-3, with D hard to call. Trimming cost V 1 base and J 5 bases, with 7 bases left between them. The CDR3 consists of 13 residues. The CDR3 DNA follows: TGTGCCAGCAGTTTAGGCCTTCAAGATACGCAGTATTTT. Its translation: CASSLGLQDTQYF.

The J gene is TRBJ1-2, the V gene TRBV19; 10 nucleotides align to TRBD1. This CDR3 has 14 amino acids. CDR1 is LNHDA and CDR2 is SQIVND in the germline V gene (reference sequence). V shed 6 bases, J shed 8 bases, and the junction held 9 bases outside the gene matches. The CDR3 region is CASRSPGTGDGYTF. The CDR3 coding sequence is TGTGCCAGTAGAAGTCCTGGGACAGGGGACGGCTACACCTTC.

This chain links TRBV3-1 (or the pseudogene TRBV3-2) with TRBJ1-5; 8 bases are shared with TRBD1. The CDR3 runs 15 residues. V lost 0 bases and J lost 7; bases outside the gene matches: 5. Germline values: CDR1 LGHDT, CDR2 YNNKEL (reference sequence). CDR3 coding DNA: TGTGCCAGCAGCCAAGAAGGCACAGGGGGACAGCCCCAGCATTTT. Translating gives CASSQEGTGGQPQHF.

The CDR3 coding sequence is TGTGCCAGCAGTCCACAGGGGAACACCGGGGAGCTGTTTTTT. Protein sequence: CASSPQGNTGELFF. J is TRBJ2-2 and V is TRBV6-6; a possible D gene is TRBD1 (6 bases). Germline V CDR1 and CDR2: MNHNY, SVGAGI (reference sequence). The CDR3 totals 14 residues. V gave up 5 bases and J gave up 1 base, with 8 bases separating them.

This rearrangement joins TRBV18 to TRBJ1-4; D remains unclear. Germline V gene data show CDR1 as KGHSH and CDR2 as LQKENI. The CDR3 length is 12 residues. V was clipped by 1 base and J by 8 bases, with 5 bases between them. In DNA, the CDR3 is TGTGCCAGCTCACCACGGTCGGAAAAACTGTTTTTT. Translated: CASSPRSEKLFF.

The V call is TRBV6-5, the J call TRBJ2-1; TRBD2 agrees at 8 bases. CDR1 MNHEY and CDR2 SVGAGI come from the germline V gene. The V and J ends lost 8 bases and 9 bases, in that order; junction bases with no gene match: 6. The CDR3 length is 12 residues. The CDR3 coding sequence is TGTGCCAGCTTAGCGGGGAGGGGTGAGCAGTTCTTC. Protein sequence: CASLAGRGEQFF.

V usage is TRBV29-1 and J usage is TRBJ1-2, with D possibly being TRBD1 (5 bases). CDR1 SQVTM and CDR2 ANQGSEA come from the germline V gene. Trimming cost V 5 bases and J 4 bases, with 14 bases left between them. CDR3 length equals 13 residues. CDR3 amino acids: CSVSGTEIYGYTF. The DNA for the CDR3 is TGCAGCGTTTCTGGGACCGAGATCTATGGCTACACCTTC.

This rearrangement joins TRBV2 to TRBJ1-1; D not resolved. The germline V gene encodes CDR1 SNHLY and CDR2 FYNNEI. Trimming took off 6 bases at V and 5 bases at J, with 13 bases between the two ends. CDR3 length: 13 residues. The CDR3 nucleotides read TGTGCCAGCAGCGTCCTCGGGCAAACTGAAGCTTTCTTT. Translation gives CASSVLGQTEAFF.

In nucleotides, the CDR3 is TGTGCCAGCATCACCGGGACAGGCTATGGCTACACCTTC. It is translated as CASITGTGYGYTF. V and J are TRBV6-6 and TRBJ1-2, with TRBD1 matching 8 bases. The V gene end was trimmed by 7 bases and the J gene end by 4 bases; junction bases not matched to a gene: 5. The CDR3 covers 13 residues. Looked up from germline, CDR1 is MNHNY and CDR2 is SVGAGI (reference sequence).

This clone has a single count. The chain couples TRBV5-1 to TRBJ1-1, with D hard to call. CDR3 length: 17 residues. Trimming removed 4 bases at V and 5 bases at J, with 24 bases between. Germline CDR1 reads SGHRS; CDR2 reads YFSETQ. The CDR3: CASSGRGSAPVGTEAFF. The CDR3 nucleotides are TGCGCCAGCAGCGGACGCGGGAGCGCGCCGGTGGGGACTGAAGCTTTCTTT.

The rearrangement joins TRBV5-5 to TRBJ1-3, with TRBD1 matching over 7 bases. CDR1 and CDR2 from the germline V gene are SGHKS and YYEKEE (reference sequence). V lost 4 bases to trimming and J lost 3 bases; unmatched junction nucleotides: 10. This CDR3 is built from 16 residues. CDR3 DNA: TGTGCCAGCAGCCCATGGACAGGAGGAAATGGAAACACCATATATTTT. As protein: CASSPWTGGNGNTIYF.

The CDR3 DNA follows: TGTGCCAGCATAAGCGGGGGGATAAACATTCAGTACTTC. Encoded protein: CASISGGINIQYF. The genes are TRBV2 and TRBJ2-4; TRBD2 aligns across 9 bases. CDR1 is SNHLY and CDR2 is FYNNEI in the germline V gene. The CDR3 contains 13 residues. V shed 7 bases, J shed 6 bases, and the junction held 4 bases outside the gene matches.

The V gene is TRBV9, the J gene TRBJ2-3; D might be TRBD1 or TRBD2, each matching 6 bases. The V end lost 4 bases, the J end lost 4 bases, and 7 bases lay between the germline ends. The CDR3 loop spans 12 amino acids. Per the germline V gene, CDR1 is SGDLS and CDR2 is YYNGEE. The CDR3 DNA sequence: TGTGCCAGCAGCAGGGGGGCAGATACGCAGTATTTT. Translation: CASSRGADTQYF.

This chain connects TRBV2 to TRBJ2-2, with D tentatively TRBD2 (5 bases). The CDR3 covers 14 residues. Per germline, CDR1 SNHLY and CDR2 FYNNEI. The V end lost 7 bases, the J end lost 3 bases, and 12 bases lay between the germline ends. The CDR3, as DNA: TGTGCCAGCATATCCACGGAGGACACCGGGGAGCTGTTTTTT. This gives the protein CASISTEDTGELFF.

The chain recombines TRBV7-6 with TRBJ2-1, with 14 bases aligning to TRBD2. V shed 5 bases, J shed 7 bases, and the junction held 4 bases outside the gene matches. Looked up from germline, CDR1 is SGHVS and CDR2 is FNYEAQ. This CDR3 is 15 amino acids long. The CDR3 bases are TGTGCCAGCAGCGGGGGACTAGCGGGGGCAAATGAGCAGTTCTTC. It is translated as CASSGGLAGANEQFF.

This clone appeared a single time. This rearrangement joins TRBV6-5 to TRBJ1-1; D unclear. The CDR3 contains 14 residues. V lost 2 bases and J 6 bases, leaving 13 bases between the germline ends. Germline values: CDR1 MNHEY, CDR2 SVGAGI. CDR3 loop: CASSYGRGRPEAFF. The CDR3 coding sequence is TGTGCCAGCAGTTACGGGCGAGGGAGGCCTGAAGCTTTCTTT.